The present entry profiles one TCR beta chain with its context. What it binds is unknown. Between the trimmed V and J ends, which lost 0 bases and 0 bases, there was a span of 18 bases. In germline, CDR1 is SGHRS, CDR2 YFSETQ. The CDR3 runs to 18 residues. The assay was immunoSEQ multiplex PCR, and TCRdb's table has in-frame clones only and misses some. Of about 130,000 clones listed, about 92% were seen once; the top ten hold 0.16%. This sample is part of a study of graft-versus-host responses after intestinal transplantation. The chain has TRBV5-1 and TRBJ1-1; D remains unclear. This TCR derives from a human donor who received an intestinal transplant. The sample consisted of unstimulated CD4+ T cells sorted from spleen or lymph node cells, taken before intestinal transplant. CDR3 in DNA: TGCGCCAGCAGCTTGGGTAGCAGGCATACGGGAATGAACACTGAAGCTTTCTTT. This gives the protein CASSLGSRHTGMNTEAFF.